This passage covers 31 T cell receptor beta chains from one sample sequenced in a study of blood T cell repertoires in COVID-19. Method: immunoSEQ multiplex PCR; TCRdb's copy keeps in-frame clones and lacks some. The sample consists of roughly 140,000 clones, approximately 82% of them appearing once. The material sequenced was peripheral blood. These receptors all come from a man between 60 and 75 years old with active or convalescent COVID-19.

J is TRBJ1-1 and V is TRBV14; no clear D gene. The CDR3 is 13 amino acids. V lost 6 bases to trimming and J lost 1 base, with 9 bases between them. Germline values: CDR1 SGHDN, CDR2 FVKESK. CDR3 nucleotides: TGTGCCAGCAGTCTATTTCAGAACACTGAAGCTTTCTTT. It translates to CASSLFQNTEAFF.

The V and J genes are TRBV6-1 and TRBJ2-2, with no clear D. This CDR3 spans 12 amino acids. The ends were cut back, 2 bases at V and 5 bases at J, with 3 bases in the middle. CDR1 is MNHNS, CDR2 SASEGT, per germline. In nucleotides, the CDR3 is TGTGCCAGCAGTGAATATACCGGGGAGCTGTTTTTT. It is translated as CASSEYTGELFF.

This chain uses TRBV7-2 with TRBJ2-7, with TRBD2 as a possible D gene (6 bases). There are 14 residues in the CDR3. V was clipped by 1 base and J by 7 bases, with 14 bases between them. CDR1 SGHTA and CDR2 FQGNSA come from the germline V gene. The chain's CDR3 is CASSLERTGGEQYF. The CDR3 region has the DNA TGTGCCAGCAGCTTAGAAAGGACTGGAGGGGAGCAGTACTTC. The whole variable domain, filled in from reference TRBV7-2 and TRBJ2-7, reads GAGVSQSPSNKVTEKGKDVELRCDPISGHTALYWYRQSLGQGLEFLIYFQGNSAPDKSGLPSDRFSAERTGGSVSTLTIQRTQQEDSAVYLCASSLERTGGEQYFGPGTRLTVT.

The genes are TRBV4-3 and TRBJ1-4; 8 bases line up with TRBD1. This CDR3 is 17 amino acids long. The junction had 5 bases not matched to a gene; V was cut back by 0 bases and J by 2 bases. The V gene's germline CDR1 is LGHNA and CDR2 YSLEER. CDR3 nucleotide sequence: TGCGCCAGCAGCCAAGATGCCAGGGGGCATACTAATGAAAAACTGTTTTTT. Protein product: CASSQDARGHTNEKLFF.

The V gene is TRBV9, the J gene TRBJ1-2; the D gene is possibly TRBD1 (6 bases). The CDR3 consists of 16 residues. The V end was cut by 0 bases, the J end by 0 bases, with 12 bases between. Germline V gives CDR1 SGDLS, CDR2 YYNGEE. CDR3 sequence reads: CASSVAEGGPNYGYTF. The CDR3 DNA follows: TGTGCCAGCAGCGTAGCGGAAGGGGGACCTAACTATGGCTACACCTTC. Combining the CDR3 with reference TRBV9 and TRBJ1-2 gives the whole variable domain DSGVTQTPKHLITATGQRVTLRCSPRSGDLSVYWYQQSLDQGLQFLIQYYNGEERAKGNILERFSAQQFPDLHSELNLSSLELGDSALYFCASSVAEGGPNYGYTFGSGTRLTVV.

J is TRBJ2-1 and V is TRBV5-5; weak D call: TRBD1 (6 bases). The CDR3 runs to 15 residues. The germline V gene encodes CDR1 SGHKS and CDR2 YYEKEE (reference sequence). The V gene lost 0 bases and the J gene lost 6 bases, with 13 bases spanning the gap. The CDR3 protein is CASSLVGGLGNEQFF. The CDR3, as DNA: TGTGCCAGCAGCTTGGTAGGGGGTTTAGGCAATGAGCAGTTCTTC.

V and J are TRBV7-9 and TRBJ2-2, with 9 bases identical to TRBD1. CDR3 length equals 17 residues. With V trimmed by 5 bases and J by 4 bases, 11 bases remained unmatched. The V gene's germline CDR1 is SEHNR and CDR2 FQNEAQ (reference sequence). The CDR3 DNA reads as TGTGCCAGCAGCCGTAGGGACAGGGCCGCGGTCACCGGGGAGCTGTTTTTT. Protein sequence: CASSRRDRAAVTGELFF.

The J gene is TRBJ2-1, the V gene TRBV4-1; TRBD2 agrees at 11 bases. V trimming: 6 bases; J trimming: 4 bases; junction bases outside the gene matches: 8. This CDR3 has 16 residues. Germline assignment: CDR1 MGHRA and CDR2 YSYEKL. CDR3 sequence: CASSEAGLAGYNEQFF. The CDR3 region has the DNA TGCGCCAGCAGTGAAGCCGGACTAGCGGGTTACAATGAGCAGTTCTTC.

This clone was picked up one time. The chain combines TRBV27 with TRBJ1-6, with a weak D call TRBD1 (6 bases). This CDR3 has 17 amino acids. Germline CDR1 and CDR2: MNHEY and SMNVEV (reference sequence). V was clipped by 5 bases and J by 4 bases, with 18 bases between them. The CDR3 DNA sequence: TGTGCCAGCAGTCCAGGGGCGCCGGAACTTTATAATTCACCCCTCCACTTT. This codes for CASSPGAPELYNSPLHF.

V and J are TRBV19 and TRBJ1-5, with D uncertain. V was shortened by 9 bases and J by 0 bases, with 15 bases between the two germline ends. Germline values: CDR1 LNHDA, CDR2 SQIVND (reference sequence). The CDR3 is 15 residues long. The CDR3: CASLVGGPSNQPQHF. CDR3 DNA: TGTGCCAGCCTGGTTGGAGGGCCTAGCAATCAGCCCCAGCATTTT.

The chain uses TRBV9 and TRBJ2-2; D possibly corresponds to TRBD2 (5 bases). The CDR3 is 15 amino acids. The V and J ends lost 0 bases and 0 bases respectively, with 6 bases between them. CDR1 is SGDLS, CDR2 YYNGEE, per germline. The CDR3 bases are TGTGCCAGCAGCGTAGAGGGAGCGAACACCGGGGAGCTGTTTTTT. It encodes CASSVEGANTGELFF.

The V gene is TRBV30, the J gene TRBJ1-4; 9 nucleotides match TRBD1. CDR1 is GTSNPN and CDR2 is SVGIG in the germline V gene (reference sequence). The CDR3 spans 16 residues. Trimming removed 1 base from V and 4 bases from J; junction bases left unmatched: 7. The CDR3 is CAWSAGDRAYNEKLFF. The CDR3 DNA follows: TGTGCCTGGAGTGCCGGGGACAGGGCCTATAATGAAAAACTGTTTTTT. Using reference TRBV30 and TRBJ1-4 for the parts outside the CDR3, the full variable domain is SQTIHQWPATLVQPVGSPLSLECTVEGTSNPNLYWYRQAAGRGLQLLFYSVGIGQISSEVPQNLSASRPQDRQFILSSKKLLLSDSGFYLCAWSAGDRAYNEKLFFGSGTQLSVL.

V gene TRBV27 combines with J gene TRBJ2-1; 9 bases are shared with TRBD2. CDR1 is MNHEY and CDR2 is SMNVEV in the germline V gene (reference sequence). J was trimmed by 7 bases and V by 4 bases; bases with no gene match: 5. The CDR3 totals 14 residues. The CDR3 region has the DNA TGTGCCAGCAGTTCCCTGAGCGGGAGGAATGAGCAGTTCTTC. This gives the protein CASSSLSGRNEQFF.

This sequence joins TRBV7-2 and TRBJ1-6, with D possibly matching TRBD1 (6 bases). The CDR3 loop spans 15 amino acids. The V end lost 0 bases, the J end lost 7 bases, and 10 bases lay between the germline ends. Germline CDR1 SGHTA, CDR2 FQGNSA. CDR3 DNA: TGTGCCAGCAGCTTAGCCGGGGGGGCCAATTCACCCCTCCACTTT. Encoded protein: CASSLAGGANSPLHF.

For the CDR3, the DNA is TGTGCCAGCAGTGACCTAGGGGGGGGGCCCCAAGAGACCCAGTACTTC. It is translated as CASSDLGGGPQETQYF. This sequence joins TRBV2 and TRBJ2-5; TRBD2 is a possible D gene (7 bases). Germline V CDR1 and CDR2: SNHLY, FYNNEI. CDR3 length equals 16 residues. V was pared by 3 bases and J by 1 base, with 15 bases between.

This clone came up many times. V is TRBV20-1 and J is TRBJ1-4; possibly TRBD1 for D (5 bases). The CDR3 length is 15 residues. Germline V CDR1 and CDR2: DFQATT, SNEGSKA (reference sequence). Trimming stripped 3 bases from V and 0 bases from J, with 11 bases between. CDR3 nucleotides: TGCAGTGCTAGTTGGGGCAGTGCAACTAATGAAAAACTGTTTTTT. This translates into CSASWGSATNEKLFF.

The chain employs TRBV7-6 and TRBJ1-2; weak D call: TRBD1 (5 bases). Germline V gene sequence: CDR1 SGHVS, CDR2 FNYEAQ. The CDR3 consists of 16 residues. Trimming removed 3 bases from V and 2 bases from J, with 16 bases in between. The CDR3 reads CASSFGHPLENYGYTF. The DNA for the CDR3 is TGTGCCAGCAGCTTCGGACACCCCCTAGAGAACTATGGCTACACCTTC.

The rearrangement joins TRBV30 to TRBJ1-2; the D gene is possibly TRBD1 (5 bases). Germline loops: CDR1 GTSNPN, CDR2 SVGIG (reference sequence). This CDR3 spans 15 amino acids. V lost 0 bases, J lost 8 bases, and 19 bases lay in between. CDR3 residues: CAWSVQNLITGGYTF. DNA for the CDR3: TGTGCCTGGAGTGTACAAAACCTGATCACAGGCGGCTACACCTTC.

This clone was seen once. The chain recombines TRBV7-2 with TRBJ2-4, with 7 bases fitting TRBD1. The CDR3 contains 15 residues. Germline values: CDR1 SGHTA, CDR2 FQGNSA. V gave up 1 base and J gave up 9 bases; unmatched junction bases: 9. CDR3 amino acids: CASSLEGGAGRIQYF. Written as DNA, the CDR3 is TGTGCCAGCAGCTTAGAAGGGGGCGCGGGTCGCATTCAGTACTTC.

This clone showed up just once. This chain connects TRBV11-3 to TRBJ2-3; D may be TRBD2 (7 bases). Trimming took 6 bases from V and 4 from J, leaving 8 bases between them. CDR3 length: 12 residues. Germline V gives CDR1 SGHNT, CDR2 YENEEA. The CDR3 loop reads CASRGGADTQYF. The CDR3, as DNA: TGTGCCAGCAGAGGGGGGGCAGATACGCAGTATTTT.

In its sample, this clone was seen once. V gene TRBV27 combines with J gene TRBJ1-2; 8 nucleotides align to TRBD1. Per the germline V gene, CDR1 is MNHEY and CDR2 is SMNVEV (reference sequence). The ends lost 4 bases at V and 4 bases at J; junction bases unmatched: 5. The CDR3 has 14 amino acids. The CDR3 here is CASSSPGQVYGYTF. In nucleotides, the CDR3 is TGTGCCAGCAGTTCACCGGGACAGGTCTATGGCTACACCTTC.

The chain carries TRBV5-1 and TRBJ2-1, with D perhaps matching TRBD2 (7 bases). Germline V gene sequence: CDR1 SGHRS, CDR2 YFSETQ. Trimming cost V 4 bases and J 6 bases, with 17 bases left between them. The CDR3 has 15 residues. Here the CDR3 reads CASSRTGGRSNEQFF. The DNA of the CDR3 is TGCGCCAGCAGCCGTACGGGGGGCCGGAGCAATGAGCAGTTCTTC.

The J gene is TRBJ2-3, the V gene TRBV5-6; tentatively, D is TRBD1 (6 bases). V lost 7 bases, J lost 0 bases, and 15 bases lay in between. The CDR3 totals 15 residues. CDR1 and CDR2 (germline): SGHDT, YYEEEE. CDR3 region: CASSGERVSTDTQYF. CDR3 in DNA: TGTGCCAGCTCAGGGGAGAGAGTTAGCACAGATACGCAGTATTTT.

The rearrangement uses TRBV29-1 and TRBJ1-1; tentative D call: TRBD1 (6 bases). The germline V gene has CDR1 SQVTM and CDR2 ANQGSEA. This CDR3 contains 13 residues. Trimming took 1 base from V and 11 from J, leaving 17 bases between them. CDR3 DNA: TGCAGCGTTGAAGTCGGACAGACTAAAAGGGCTTTCTTT. This gives the protein CSVEVGQTKRAFF.

The J gene is TRBJ2-1, the V gene TRBV6-5, with D possibly matching TRBD1 (7 bases). The germline gives CDR1 MNHEY, CDR2 SVGAGI. V was clipped by 7 bases and J by 3 bases, with 16 bases between them. The CDR3 sequence is 15 residues long. The CDR3 spells CASTEYQGGYNEQFF. In DNA, the CDR3 is TGTGCCAGCACCGAATATCAGGGGGGCTACAATGAGCAGTTCTTC.

The chain couples TRBV24-1 to TRBJ2-5; 7 bases agree with TRBD2. CDR1 KGHDR and CDR2 SFDVKD come from the germline V gene. This CDR3 is built from 16 residues. Trimming took 4 bases from V and 5 from J; bases not matched to a gene: 12. The CDR3 DNA is TGTGCCACCAGTGACCCCCGGCGGGGGTTGGGGGAGACCCAGTACTTC. Translated: CATSDPRRGLGETQYF.

The chain links TRBV6-2 or TRBV6-3 to TRBJ2-2; 15 nucleotides agree with TRBD2. This CDR3 spans 17 amino acids. Per the germline V gene, CDR1 is MNHEY and CDR2 is SVGEGT. Unmatched junction bases numbered 2, after V lost 4 bases and J lost 2 bases. The CDR3 DNA reads TGTGCCAGCAGTTGGACTAGCGGGAGGGGAAACACCGGGGAGCTGTTTTTT. Translation gives CASSWTSGRGNTGELFF.

The chain joins TRBV6-2 or TRBV6-3 to TRBJ2-7; the match to TRBD2 covers 13 bases. There are 17 residues in the CDR3. Germline-derived CDR1 and CDR2 are MNHEY and SVGEGT. Trimming cost V 1 base and J 7 bases; bases outside gene matches: 10. The CDR3 DNA is TGTGCCAGCAGTTACTTAGACGGACTAGCGGGAGACGGTGAGCAGTACGTC. Protein sequence: CASSYLDGLAGDGEQYV.

This sequence joins TRBV5-1 and TRBJ2-2; a weak D match, TRBD1 (6 bases). Germline V lookup: CDR1 SGHRS, CDR2 YFSETQ. The CDR3 contains 16 residues. Trimming pared 4 bases from V and 0 bases from J, leaving 13 bases between. Here the CDR3 DNA reads TGCGCCAGCAGCGTAGGGGACACGGCGAACACCGGGGAGCTGTTTTTT. It codes for CASSVGDTANTGELFF.

V is TRBV19 and J is TRBJ2-7; possible D gene TRBD1, 6 bases. Germline V gives CDR1 LNHDA, CDR2 SQIVND (reference sequence). The CDR3 spans 13 residues. V lost 6 bases and J lost 4, with 13 bases in between. In DNA form, the CDR3 reads TGTGCCAGTAGCCCCAACCAGGGGTACGAGCAGTACGTC. This codes for CASSPNQGYEQYV.

J is TRBJ2-1 and V is TRBV7-6; 11 bases match TRBD2. The germline V gene encodes CDR1 SGHVS and CDR2 FNYEAQ. V trimming: 5 bases; J trimming: 9 bases; junction bases outside the gene matches: 9. The CDR3 is made up of 15 amino acids. In DNA, the CDR3 is TGTGCCAGCAGCCAGAGACTAGCGGGAACGGGTGAGCAGTTCTTC. Translated: CASSQRLAGTGEQFF.